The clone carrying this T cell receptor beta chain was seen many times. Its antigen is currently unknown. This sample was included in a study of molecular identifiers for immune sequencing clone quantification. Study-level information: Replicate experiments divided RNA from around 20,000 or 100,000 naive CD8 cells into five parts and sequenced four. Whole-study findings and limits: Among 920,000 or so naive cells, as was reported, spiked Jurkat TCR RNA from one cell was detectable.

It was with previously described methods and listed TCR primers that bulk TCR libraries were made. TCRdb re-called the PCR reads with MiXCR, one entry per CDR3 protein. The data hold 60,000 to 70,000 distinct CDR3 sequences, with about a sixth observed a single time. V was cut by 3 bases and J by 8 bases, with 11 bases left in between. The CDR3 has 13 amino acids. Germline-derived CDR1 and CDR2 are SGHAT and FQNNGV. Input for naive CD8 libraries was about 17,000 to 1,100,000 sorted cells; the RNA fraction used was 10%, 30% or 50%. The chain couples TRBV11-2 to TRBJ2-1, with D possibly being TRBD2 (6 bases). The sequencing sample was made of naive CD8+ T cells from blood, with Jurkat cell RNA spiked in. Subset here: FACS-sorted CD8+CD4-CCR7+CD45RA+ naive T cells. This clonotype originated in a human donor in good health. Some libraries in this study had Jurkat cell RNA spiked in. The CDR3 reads CASSLGTAYEQFF. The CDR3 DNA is TGTGCCAGCAGCTTGGGGACTGCATATGAGCAGTTCTTC.